These T cell receptor beta chains were read from a single sample in a study of beta chain features in type 1 diabetes. TCRdb's table, derived via immunoSEQ multiplex PCR, lists solely in-frame clones and lacks some. Among some 270,000 clones, approximately 11% were seen once, and the ten largest hold around 0.015%. Specimen: naive CD4+ T cells from blood. The receptors derive from a man under 40 with type 1 diabetes. CDR3s include the opening cysteine and the closing phenylalanine or tryptophan. Fields, in order: CDR3 protein, CDR3 DNA, J gene, clone size, V gene, D gene. A D gene is named only where the DNA matches it firmly. Clone size is given for some rows only: seen once, a few or many times, or a class if the clone is expanded.

CDR3aa: CASRTTTGEKLFF
CDR3nt: TGTGCCAGCAGAACTACTACGGGGGAAAAACTGTTTTTT
j_gene: TRBJ1-4
abundance: few
v_gene: TRBV2
d_gene: NA

CDR3aa: CASSLRGPRHEQYF
CDR3nt: TGTGCCAGCAGCTTGAGAGGGCCAAGGCACGAGCAGTACTTC
j_gene: TRBJ2-7
abundance: NA
v_gene: TRBV5-6
d_gene: NA

CDR3aa: CASSLTGHTYEQYF
CDR3nt: TGTGCCAGCAGCTTGACCGGACATACCTACGAGCAGTACTTC
j_gene: TRBJ2-7
abundance: few
v_gene: TRBV5-4
d_gene: NA

CDR3aa: CASSYRIRTGANEQFF
CDR3nt: TGTGCCAGCAGTTACCGAATACGGACAGGGGCCAATGAGCAGTTCTTC
j_gene: TRBJ2-1
abundance: NA
v_gene: TRBV6-6
d_gene: TRBD1

CDR3aa: CASSLVTGGTEAFF
CDR3nt: TGTGCCAGCAGCTTAGTGACCGGGGGCACTGAAGCTTTCTTT
j_gene: TRBJ1-1
abundance: NA
v_gene: TRBV7-2
d_gene: NA

CDR3aa: CASSQQPGRTEAFF
CDR3nt: TGCGCCAGCAGCCAACAACCAGGGAGGACTGAAGCTTTCTTT
j_gene: TRBJ1-1
abundance: NA
v_gene: TRBV4-3
d_gene: NA

CDR3aa: CASSLMYSTDTQYF
CDR3nt: TGTGCCAGCAGCTTAATGTACTCCACAGATACGCAGTATTTT
j_gene: TRBJ2-3
abundance: NA
v_gene: TRBV11-2
d_gene: NA

CDR3aa: CASSKTQGLDGYTF
CDR3nt: TGTGCCAGTAGTAAGACACAGGGTTTAGACGGCTACACCTTC
j_gene: TRBJ1-2
abundance: NA
v_gene: TRBV19
d_gene: NA

CDR3aa: CAWREWTPDGTDTQYF
CDR3nt: TGTGCCTGGAGAGAGTGGACACCCGACGGGACAGATACGCAGTATTTT
j_gene: TRBJ2-3
abundance: NA
v_gene: TRBV30
d_gene: NA

CDR3aa: CASSHGVVGNNEQFF
CDR3nt: TGTGCCAGCAGCCACGGGGTCGTGGGGAACAATGAGCAGTTCTTC
j_gene: TRBJ2-1
abundance: NA
v_gene: TRBV11-2
d_gene: NA

CDR3aa: CASSDTTGVYGYTF
CDR3nt: TGTGCCAGCAGTGATACGACAGGGGTCTATGGCTACACCTTC
j_gene: TRBJ1-2
abundance: NA
v_gene: TRBV6-1
d_gene: TRBD1

CDR3aa: CASSPGTGFYEQYF
CDR3nt: TGTGCCAGCAGTCCCGGGACAGGGTTCTACGAGCAGTACTTC
j_gene: TRBJ2-7
abundance: NA
v_gene: TRBV7-2
d_gene: TRBD1

CDR3aa: CASSSRAGLTDTQYF
CDR3nt: TGTGCCAGCAGCTCGCGAGCGGGGCTCACAGATACGCAGTATTTT
j_gene: TRBJ2-3
abundance: NA
v_gene: TRBV7-9
d_gene: TRBD2

CDR3aa: CASSSGTSGRGVTQYF
CDR3nt: TGTGCCAGCAGCTCCGGGACTAGCGGGCGGGGGGTGACCCAGTACTTC
j_gene: TRBJ2-5
abundance: few
v_gene: TRBV7-2
d_gene: TRBD2

CDR3aa: CASSQIGGNKTQYF
CDR3nt: TGCGCCAGCAGCCAGATAGGGGGTAACAAGACCCAGTACTTC
j_gene: TRBJ2-5
abundance: NA
v_gene: TRBV4-1
d_gene: NA

CDR3aa: CASSFGGATDTQYF
CDR3nt: TGTGCCAGCAGCTTTGGGGGGGCCACAGATACGCAGTATTTT
j_gene: TRBJ2-3
abundance: few
v_gene: TRBV7-3
d_gene: NA

CDR3aa: CASSYSISTSGGARHF
CDR3nt: TGTGCCAGCAGTTACTCGATCTCGACTAGCGGGGGGGCGAGGCACTTC
j_gene: TRBJ2-7
abundance: NA
v_gene: TRBV6-5
d_gene: TRBD2

CDR3aa: CSVENRQGAWGEAFF
CDR3nt: TGCAGCGTTGAAAACCGGCAGGGGGCTTGGGGTGAAGCTTTCTTT
j_gene: TRBJ1-1
abundance: few
v_gene: TRBV29-1
d_gene: TRBD1

CDR3aa: CASRAYGGRTRSDTQYF
CDR3nt: TGTGCCAGCAGAGCATACGGAGGACGGACCAGGAGCGATACGCAGTATTTT
j_gene: TRBJ2-3
abundance: NA
v_gene: TRBV2
d_gene: NA

CDR3aa: CASSPRTGGTTGELFF
CDR3nt: TGTGCCAGCAGCCCGAGGACAGGGGGCACCACCGGGGAGCTGTTTTTT
j_gene: TRBJ2-2
abundance: few
v_gene: TRBV5-4
d_gene: TRBD1

CDR3aa: CASSLGPGNEQFF
CDR3nt: TGTGCCAGCAGCTTGGGTCCGGGGAATGAGCAGTTCTTC
j_gene: TRBJ2-1
abundance: once
v_gene: TRBV5-6
d_gene: NA

CDR3aa: CASTTSLVGMDTQYF
CDR3nt: TGTGCCAGCACCACCTCACTAGTAGGGATGGATACGCAGTATTTT
j_gene: TRBJ2-3
abundance: NA
v_gene: TRBV7-9
d_gene: NA

CDR3aa: CASSFGGAHGNEQFF
CDR3nt: TGTGCCAGCAGTTTTGGAGGGGCACATGGGAATGAGCAGTTCTTC
j_gene: TRBJ2-1
abundance: NA
v_gene: TRBV27
d_gene: NA

CDR3aa: CASRGWGTVMDDTQYF
CDR3nt: TGTGCCAGCAGGGGTTGGGGGACAGTTATGGATGATACGCAGTATTTT
j_gene: TRBJ2-3
abundance: few
v_gene: TRBV6-6
d_gene: TRBD1

CDR3aa: CASSADRNYGYTF
CDR3nt: TGTGCCAGCAGCGCGGACAGGAACTATGGCTACACCTTC
j_gene: TRBJ1-2
abundance: NA
v_gene: TRBV5-4
d_gene: TRBD1

CDR3aa: CASSEAHWRQGAGEQYF
CDR3nt: TGTGCCAGCAGTGAAGCTCATTGGAGACAGGGGGCTGGCGAGCAGTACTTC
j_gene: TRBJ2-7
abundance: few
v_gene: TRBV2
d_gene: TRBD1

CDR3aa: CASSSGQGTPRQYF
CDR3nt: TGTGCCAGCAGTTCAGGACAGGGGACACCACGGCAGTACTTC
j_gene: TRBJ2-7
abundance: NA
v_gene: TRBV28
d_gene: TRBD1

CDR3aa: CASSNDRGRYNEQFF
CDR3nt: TGTGCCAGCAGCAACGACAGGGGCCGCTACAATGAGCAGTTCTTC
j_gene: TRBJ2-1
abundance: NA
v_gene: TRBV7-9
d_gene: TRBD1

CDR3aa: CASRSGGSQPQHF
CDR3nt: TGTGCCAGTAGATCGGGGGGGTCTCAGCCCCAGCATTTT
j_gene: TRBJ1-5
abundance: few
v_gene: TRBV19
d_gene: NA

CDR3aa: CASSREVQETQYF
CDR3nt: TGCGCCAGCAGTAGGGAGGTCCAAGAGACCCAGTACTTC
j_gene: TRBJ2-5
abundance: few
v_gene: TRBV5-1
d_gene: NA

CDR3aa: CAILTGNYGYTF
CDR3nt: TGTGCCATCTTGACAGGGAACTATGGCTACACCTTC
j_gene: TRBJ1-2
abundance: NA
v_gene: TRBV28
d_gene: TRBD1

CDR3aa: CASSFRQGLNQPQHF
CDR3nt: TGTGCCAGCAGCTTTAGACAGGGCCTCAATCAGCCCCAGCATTTT
j_gene: TRBJ1-5
abundance: few
v_gene: TRBV11-2
d_gene: TRBD1

CDR3aa: CASRSGTSETETQYF
CDR3nt: TGTGCCAGCAGATCCGGGACTTCCGAGACAGAGACCCAGTACTTC
j_gene: TRBJ2-5
abundance: NA
v_gene: TRBV11-1
d_gene: NA

CDR3aa: CASRSGQLPKETQYF
CDR3nt: TGTGCAAGTCGCTCAGGACAGCTACCCAAAGAGACCCAGTACTTC
j_gene: TRBJ2-5
abundance: NA
v_gene: TRBV12-2
d_gene: NA

CDR3aa: CASIIGTGGAFNRYTF
CDR3nt: TGTGCCAGCATCATTGGGACAGGGGGCGCTTTTAATCGCTACACCTTC
j_gene: TRBJ1-2
abundance: NA
v_gene: TRBV28
d_gene: TRBD1

CDR3aa: CASSPTGDYGYTF
CDR3nt: TGTGCCAGCTCACCAACAGGGGACTATGGCTACACCTTC
j_gene: TRBJ1-2
abundance: few
v_gene: TRBV18
d_gene: TRBD1

CDR3aa: CASSQDRGVGYTF
CDR3nt: TGTGCCAGCAGTCAGGACAGGGGGGTTGGCTACACCTTC
j_gene: TRBJ1-2
abundance: few
v_gene: TRBV9
d_gene: TRBD1

CDR3aa: CASPGEFGSNEKLFF
CDR3nt: TGTGCCAGCCCCGGGGAATTCGGGTCTAATGAAAAACTGTTTTTT
j_gene: TRBJ1-4
abundance: NA
v_gene: TRBV7-9
d_gene: NA

CDR3aa: CASRATGGTEAFF
CDR3nt: TGTGCCAGCAGAGCCACAGGGGGCACTGAAGCTTTCTTT
j_gene: TRBJ1-1
abundance: few
v_gene: TRBV2
d_gene: TRBD1

CDR3aa: CASSRGPTQETQYF
CDR3nt: TGCGCCAGCAGCCGTGGGCCCACACAAGAGACCCAGTACTTC
j_gene: TRBJ2-5
abundance: NA
v_gene: TRBV5-1
d_gene: NA